The 26 T cell receptor beta chains below come from one sample, sequenced in a study of regulatory T cells in long-lasting Graves disease. Researchers made TCR beta libraries by using iRepertoire HTBI primers and running Arm-PCR on CDR3 regions. MiXCR, run by TCRdb on the multiplex PCR reads, gives a single entry per CDR3 protein. Of 400,000 to 650,000 distinct CDR3 sequences listed, about 15% are singletons. The time point was: newly diagnosed GD, antithyroid drugs for less than 3 months. Isolated PBMC RNA provided the starting material for the TCR library. This same sample was also taken into another study, of T cells in Graves' hyperthyroidism and ophthalmopathy.

Material: peripheral blood mononuclear cells (PBMCs), obtained at new diagnosis, from a patient treated with antithyroid drugs. Every receptor here comes from a woman aged 35-60 years with Graves disease.

This clonotype was found a few times. The chain combines TRBV11-2 with TRBJ2-1; unclear D gene. CDR3 length: 16 residues. The V gene's germline CDR1 is SGHAT and CDR2 FQNNGV. V lost 6 bases to trimming and J lost 9 bases, with 24 bases between them. The CDR3 here is CASRTLIGPANSEQFF. CDR3 bases: TGTGCCAGCAGAACTCTCATAGGACCCGCGAATTCTGAGCAGTTCTTC.

This chain uses TRBV4-1 with TRBJ2-5; D is possibly TRBD2 (6 bases). V was trimmed by 1 base and J by 4 bases, leaving 13 bases between them. The germline V gene encodes CDR1 MGHRA and CDR2 YSYEKL. The CDR3 sequence is 15 residues long. The CDR3 is CASSQVASEAETQYF. In DNA, the CDR3 is TGCGCCAGCAGCCAAGTGGCTAGCGAGGCAGAGACCCAGTACTTC.

This clonotype has a handful of counts. The chain combines TRBV30 with TRBJ1-5, with D possibly being TRBD1 (6 bases). Germline assignment: CDR1 GTSNPN and CDR2 SVGIG (reference sequence). The CDR3 totals 11 residues. CDR3 sequence: CAGAFEQPQHF. CDR3 bases: TGTGCGGGGGCGTTTGAACAGCCCCAGCATTTT.

This clonotype was recorded many times. The gene calls are TRBV12-3 or TRBV12-4 and TRBJ1-5, with D hard to call. The V end was cut by 3 bases, the J end by 3 bases, with 9 bases between. The CDR3 spans 14 residues. The DNA of the CDR3 is TGTGCCAGCAGTTTGATACAGACCAATCAGCCCCAGCATTTT. Its translation: CASSLIQTNQPQHF.

Ten or more counts support this clonotype. This sequence joins TRBV6-2 or TRBV6-3 and TRBJ2-1; 15 bases align to TRBD2. The CDR3 loop spans 16 amino acids. Per the germline V gene, CDR1 is MNHEY and CDR2 is SVGEGT. V was pared by 8 bases and J by 7 bases, with 9 bases of the junction left unmatched. DNA for the CDR3: TGTGCCAGCCGAATTCCGGGACTAGCGGGGGGTAATGAGCAGTTCTTC. Translation: CASRIPGLAGGNEQFF.

This clonotype was seen at least ten times. J is TRBJ2-5 and V is TRBV20-1; no clear D gene. CDR3 length: 13 amino acids. Germline V gene lookup returns CDR1 DFQATT and CDR2 SNEGSKA (reference sequence). The V end was cut by 3 bases, the J end by 4 bases, with 12 bases between. For the CDR3, the DNA is TGCAGTGCTAGCCTCCCTGGGGTAGAGACCCAGTACTTC. This translates into CSASLPGVETQYF.

This sequence joins TRBV11-2 and TRBJ2-3; tentatively, D is TRBD1 (5 bases). The CDR3 is 14 residues long. V shed 2 bases and J shed 2 bases, with 8 bases lying between them. Germline assignment: CDR1 SGHAT and CDR2 FQNNGV. Written as DNA, the CDR3 is TGTGCCAGCAGCTTACTCAGGGCCACAGATACGCAGTATTTT. Translated: CASSLLRATDTQYF.

This clonotype has more than one count but fewer than ten. V is TRBV5-1 and J is TRBJ2-2; 9 bases fit TRBD1. After removal of 4 bases from V and 1 base from J, the junction contained 14 bases not matched to a gene. The germline V gene encodes CDR1 SGHRS and CDR2 YFSETQ. The CDR3 runs to 19 residues. CDR3 nucleotide sequence: TGCGCCAGCAGCCAACAGTCAACAGGGGGCGCGGGGAACACCGGGGAGCTGTTTTTT. Its translation: CASSQQSTGGAGNTGELFF.

This clonotype was observed a handful of times. The rearrangement joins TRBV6-1 to TRBJ1-3; D may be TRBD1 (6 bases). Trimming removed 5 bases from V and 0 bases from J, with 14 bases in between. Germline values: CDR1 MNHNS, CDR2 SASEGT. The CDR3 extends over 16 amino acids. The CDR3 region is CASSTDRLLSGNTIYF. The CDR3 region has the DNA TGTGCCAGCAGTACGGACAGACTCCTCTCTGGAAACACCATATATTTT.

The chain joins TRBV5-1 to TRBJ2-1, with TRBD2 matching 12 bases. The germline V gene has CDR1 SGHRS and CDR2 YFSETQ. The CDR3 length is 17 residues. Losses at the gene ends were 0 bases for V and 4 bases for J; bases not matched to a gene: 5. CDR3 nucleotide sequence: TGCGCCAGCAGCTTGGCGCCTAGCGGGGGGGTTTACAATGAGCAGTTCTTC. It is translated as CASSLAPSGGVYNEQFF. The whole variable domain, remainder taken from reference TRBV5-1 and TRBJ2-1, is KAGVTQTPRYLIKTRGQQVTLSCSPISGHRSVSWYQQTPGQGLQFLFEYFSETQRNKGNFPGRFSGRQFSNSRSEMNVSTLELGDSALYLCASSLAPSGGVYNEQFFGPGTRLTVL.

This clonotype was seen only a few times. Here the CDR3 reads CASSINPLVGETQYF. Written as DNA, the CDR3 is TGTGCCAGCAGCATAAACCCCCTGGTCGGAGAGACCCAGTACTTC. The chain recombines TRBV12-3 or TRBV12-4 with TRBJ2-5, with D hard to call. V was clipped by 6 bases and J by 4 bases, with 18 bases between them. The CDR3 contains 15 residues.

The chain joins TRBV2 to TRBJ2-5; maybe TRBD2 (6 bases). CDR1 and CDR2 (germline): SNHLY, FYNNEI. This CDR3 has 15 amino acids. Deletions cut 5 bases from V and 0 bases from J, with 13 bases between. CDR3 sequence: CASSKARGNQETQYF. The CDR3 DNA reads TGTGCCAGCAGTAAGGCCCGGGGGAACCAAGAGACCCAGTACTTC.

This clonotype was counted only a few times. The chain carries TRBV19 and TRBJ1-6, with 7 bases identical to TRBD1. With V trimmed by 6 bases and J by 9 bases, 8 bases remained unmatched. The CDR3 consists of 14 residues. CDR1 and CDR2 (germline): LNHDA, SQIVND (reference sequence). The CDR3 DNA reads as TGTGCCAGTAGCCCCGGGACAGCTACTTCACCCCTCCACTTT. Translating gives CASSPGTATSPLHF.

The chain links TRBV29-1 to TRBJ1-5; D is perhaps TRBD1 (5 bases). This CDR3 contains 13 residues. With 7 bases removed from V and 3 bases from J, the gap between germline ends came to 13 bases. Germline V gene data show CDR1 as SQVTM and CDR2 as ANQGSEA. The CDR3 reads CSAQGFPNQPQHF. The CDR3 DNA reads TGCAGCGCTCAGGGATTCCCCAATCAGCCCCAGCATTTT.

This clonotype was counted between two and nine times. The chain has TRBV20-1 and TRBJ2-3; no definite D call. This CDR3 is 14 amino acids long. Germline CDR1 reads DFQATT; CDR2 reads SNEGSKA (reference sequence). Between the trimmed V and J ends, which lost 3 bases and 2 bases, there was a span of 12 bases. The CDR3: CSASSTVVTDTQYF. For the CDR3, the DNA is TGCAGTGCTAGCAGTACAGTGGTCACAGATACGCAGTATTTT.

This clonotype was counted only a few times. The V gene is TRBV19, the J gene TRBJ2-3; D not resolved. The CDR3 totals 16 residues. Germline CDR1 and CDR2: LNHDA and SQIVND (reference sequence). Trimming shortened V by 5 bases and J by 2 bases, and 17 bases separated the two germline ends. This CDR3 is CASSSRRASYTDTQYF. CDR3 nucleotides: TGTGCCAGTAGTTCCCGACGGGCAAGTTACACAGATACGCAGTATTTT.

This clonotype was seen repeatedly, ten times or more. V is TRBV7-8 and J is TRBJ1-5; no clear D gene. Germline V gene sequence: CDR1 SGHVS, CDR2 FQNEAQ. The V and J ends lost 2 bases and 4 bases respectively, with 9 bases between them. The CDR3 runs to 14 residues. The CDR3 nucleotides read TGTGCCAGCAGCTTAACTGGGGTGAATCAGCCCCAGCATTTT. Protein product: CASSLTGVNQPQHF. Looking up the rest from reference TRBV7-8 and TRBJ1-5 gives the full variable domain: GAGVSQSPRYKVAKRGQDVALRCDPISGHVSLFWYQQALGQGPEFLTYFQNEAQLDKSGLPSDRFFAERPEGSVSTLKIQRTQQEDSAVYLCASSLTGVNQPQHFGDGTRLSIL.

This clonotype was seen at least ten times. This chain connects TRBV12-3 or TRBV12-4 to TRBJ1-5, with D perhaps matching TRBD1 (5 bases). Deletions cut 4 bases from V and 12 bases from J, with 19 bases between. The CDR3 has 14 residues. CDR3 sequence (DNA): TGTGCCAGCAGTTCGCCCTGGACAATTAATAACCAGCATTTT. Translated: CASSSPWTINNQHF.

As to this clonotype: A read error may be the cause here, since a much bigger clone is one base away. This chain uses TRBV3-1 with TRBJ2-7; weak D call: TRBD1 (5 bases). Germline-derived CDR1 and CDR2 are LGHDT and YNNKEL (reference sequence). V was trimmed by 8 bases and J by 3 bases, leaving 14 bases between them. This CDR3 contains 13 residues. The CDR3 sequence: CASGRSRVYEQYF. CDR3 sequence (DNA): TGTGCCAGCGGCCGGAGCAGGGTCTACGAGCAGTACTTC.

With regard to this clonotype: This clone may be a read error of a much larger clone one base away. The chain employs TRBV30 and TRBJ2-4; D call uncertain. CDR1 and CDR2 (germline): GTSNPN, SVGIG (reference sequence). The V end lost 5 bases, the J end lost 6 bases, and 8 bases lay between the germline ends. The CDR3 totals 11 residues. The CDR3: CAWGVLNIQYF. The DNA of the CDR3 is TGTGCCTGGGGGGTCCTAAACATTCAGTACTTC.

This clonotype occurred many times. The gene calls are TRBV6-5 and TRBJ2-7; 8 positions agree with TRBD1. Germline assignment: CDR1 MNHEY and CDR2 SVGAGI. J lost 0 bases, V lost 6 bases, and 7 bases had no gene match. The CDR3 loop spans 15 amino acids. CDR3 residues: CASRYRTGSSYEQYF. CDR3 coding DNA: TGTGCCAGCAGATACAGGACAGGGAGCTCCTACGAGCAGTACTTC.

The V call is TRBV12-3 or TRBV12-4, the J call TRBJ1-4; maybe TRBD1 (5 bases). Trimming shortened V by 3 bases and J by 3 bases, and 8 bases separated the two germline ends. CDR3 length: 14 amino acids. The CDR3 region has the DNA TGTGCCAGCAGTTTCTCAGGGCCTAATGAAAAACTGTTTTTT. Translation gives CASSFSGPNEKLFF.

This clonotype has ten or more counts. The J gene is TRBJ1-6, the V gene TRBV6-5; tentatively, D is TRBD1 (6 bases). Between the trimmed V and J ends, which lost 4 bases and 2 bases, there was a span of 12 bases. The V gene's germline CDR1 is MNHEY and CDR2 SVGAGI. The CDR3 has 16 amino acids. CDR3 DNA: TGTGCCAGCAGTTTCGAGGGGGTGCCCTATAATTCACCCCTCCACTTT. This gives the protein CASSFEGVPYNSPLHF.

The rearrangement joins TRBV7-2 to TRBJ1-3, with D unresolved. Germline CDR1 reads SGHTA; CDR2 reads FQGNSA. This CDR3 has 15 residues. V shed 4 bases and J shed 3 bases, with 13 bases lying between them. Written as DNA, the CDR3 is TGTGCCAGCAGCTCGGACCTTCGCGGTGGAAACACCATATATTTT. Residues: CASSSDLRGGNTIYF. Variable domain in full (rest from reference TRBV7-2 and TRBJ1-3): GAGVSQSPSNKVTEKGKDVELRCDPISGHTALYWYRQSLGQGLEFLIYFQGNSAPDKSGLPSDRFSAERTGGSVSTLTIQRTQQEDSAVYLCASSSDLRGGNTIYFGEGSWLTVV.

This clonotype was recorded many times. This rearrangement joins TRBV15 to TRBJ1-1; unclear D gene. Trimming shortened V by 3 bases and J by 0 bases, and 17 bases separated the two germline ends. Per germline, CDR1 LNHNV and CDR2 YYDKDF (reference sequence). CDR3 length equals 17 residues. CDR3 bases: TGTGCCACCAGCAGTCATCTTCTAGGGAAAATGAACACTGAAGCTTTCTTT. Its protein product is CATSSHLLGKMNTEAFF.

Ten or more counts support this clonotype. The chain recombines TRBV3-1 with TRBJ2-3; 9 bases agree with TRBD1. Germline V gene lookup returns CDR1 LGHDT and CDR2 YNNKEL (reference sequence). V trimming: 4 bases; J trimming: 4 bases; junction bases outside the gene matches: 6. This CDR3 comprises 15 residues. The CDR3 DNA follows: TGTGCCAGCAGCCTGGGACAGGGTAGCGCAGATACGCAGTATTTT. Residues: CASSLGQGSADTQYF.